This TCR beta chain was retrieved from a study of shared T cell receptors in the human thymus. V was pared by 5 bases and J by 7 bases, with 17 bases between. This CDR3 contains 15 residues. Per germline, CDR1 MDHEN and CDR2 SYDVKM. The repertoire was sequenced with immunoSEQ multiplex PCR; TCRdb's copy has only in-frame clones and lacks some. The sample records under 450,000 clones, approximately 95% being singletons. The source is a human donor. Sequences were obtained from thymocytes. The V gene is TRBV28, the J gene TRBJ1-4; unclear D gene. The CDR3 DNA reads as TGTGCCAGCAGTCACTCCCGGGAATCCAGTGAAAAACTGTTTTTT. Amino acids: CASSHSRESSEKLFF.